The 2 T cell receptor beta chains presented below share a single source sample, sequenced in a study of blood T cell repertoires in COVID-19. The protocol was immunoSEQ multiplex PCR, while the TCRdb copy is restricted to in-frame clones and leaves out a portion. The sample lists around 250,000 clones, about 82% occurring once. Sequenced input: peripheral blood. Receptors were obtained from a man older than 75 with acute or convalescent COVID-19.

The chain is built from TRBV5-1 and TRBJ1-4; a weak D match, TRBD1 (6 bases). The CDR3 extends over 15 amino acids. Germline V gives CDR1 SGHRS, CDR2 YFSETQ. Trimming stripped 4 bases from V and 8 bases from J, with 18 bases between. CDR3 sequence (DNA): TGCGCCAGCAGCATGGGACACTCCTTGGTGGAAAAACTGTTTTTT. It codes for CASSMGHSLVEKLFF.

Only one count was recorded for this clone. This rearrangement joins TRBV5-1 to TRBJ1-1; D is unresolved. The CDR3 contains 11 residues. Germline V gene lookup returns CDR1 SGHRS and CDR2 YFSETQ. The V end was cut by 5 bases, the J end by 3 bases, with 5 bases between. CDR3 loop: CASSQDTEAFF. The CDR3 coding sequence is TGCGCCAGCAGTCAGGACACTGAAGCTTTCTTT.